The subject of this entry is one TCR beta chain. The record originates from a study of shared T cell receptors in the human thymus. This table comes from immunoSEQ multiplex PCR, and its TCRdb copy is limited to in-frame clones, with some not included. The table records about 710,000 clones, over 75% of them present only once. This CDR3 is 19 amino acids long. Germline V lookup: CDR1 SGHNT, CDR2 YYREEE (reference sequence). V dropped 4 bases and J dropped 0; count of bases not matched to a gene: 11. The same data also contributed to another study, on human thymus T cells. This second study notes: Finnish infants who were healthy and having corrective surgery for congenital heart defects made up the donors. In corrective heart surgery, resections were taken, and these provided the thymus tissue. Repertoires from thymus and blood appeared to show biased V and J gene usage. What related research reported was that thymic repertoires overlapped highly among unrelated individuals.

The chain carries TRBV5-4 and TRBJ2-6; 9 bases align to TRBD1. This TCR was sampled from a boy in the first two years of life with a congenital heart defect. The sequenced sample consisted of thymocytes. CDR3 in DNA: TGTGCCAGCAGCGCGCCCCCCGGGACAGGGAACTCTGGGGCCAACGTCCTGACTTTC. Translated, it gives CASSAPPGTGNSGANVLTF. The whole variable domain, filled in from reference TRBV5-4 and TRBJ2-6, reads ETGVTQSPTHLIKTRGQQVTLRCSSQSGHNTVSWYQQALGQGPQFIFQYYREEENGRGNFPPRFSGLQFPNYSSELNVNALELDDSALYLCASSAPPGTGNSGANVLTFGAGSRLTVL.